The clone carrying this TCR beta chain has only a few counts. The antigen remains undetermined. The data were taken from a study of esophageal squamous cell carcinoma under preoperative chemotherapy. Overall study findings and caveats: After treatment, tumor-infiltrating lymphocytes apparently came partly from blood T cells.

In TCRdb, the PCR reads were re-called with MiXCR into one record per CDR3 protein. The table has some 16,000 distinct CDR3 sequences, over 55% seen once; the top ten hold around 50%. Documented time point: before preoperative PTX-NDP chemotherapy. Sampling was performed from a patient given preoperative chemotherapy. The receptor comes from a human donor with esophageal squamous cell carcinoma. The donor label of this sample is uncertain.

The CDR3 loop is CASSLGTNNEQYF. The CDR3 nucleotides are TGTGCCAGCAGCTTAGGGACTAACAATGAGCAGTACTTC. The rearrangement links TRBV7-8 to TRBJ2-4; tentatively, D is TRBD2 (6 bases). CDR3 length: 13 residues. CDR1 is SGHVS and CDR2 is FQNEAQ in the germline V gene. Deletions cut 1 base from V and 13 bases from J, with 14 bases between.